The rows below give T cell receptor beta chains drawn from one sample of a study of blood T cells in healthy people across ages. TCRdb re-called the 5' RACE reads through MiXCR, storing one row per CDR3 protein. The sample has 1.5 million to 2 million distinct CDR3 sequences, roughly 30% seen once. The specimen sequenced was blood. The receptors were gathered from a woman in her 30s in good health. Both conserved end residues are part of each CDR3. A D gene is named only where the DNA matches it firmly. A clone size is listed for some rows: how often the clone was seen (once, few, many), or a class if it is expanded.

J gene,V gene,clone size,D gene,CDR3 protein,CDR3 DNA
TRBJ1-1,TRBV6-5,few,TRBD1,CASSWTGHTEAFF,TGTGCCAGCAGTTGGACAGGGCACACTGAAGCTTTCTTT
TRBJ1-2,TRBV5-1,few,.,CASSLRGRSYGYTF,TGCGCCAGCAGCTTAAGAGGACGAAGCTATGGCTACACCTTC
TRBJ2-5,TRBV5-1,many,.,CASSLGEAGETQYF,TGCGCCAGCAGCTTGGGGGAAGCAGGAGAGACCCAGTACTTC
TRBJ2-1,TRBV2,few,.,CASRGEVYNEQFF,TGTGCCAGCAGGGGCGAGGTCTACAATGAGCAGTTCTTC
TRBJ1-1,TRBV15,few,TRBD1,CATRDRAGLNTEAFF,TGTGCCACCAGGGACAGGGCAGGATTGAACACTGAAGCTTTCTTT
TRBJ2-1,TRBV14,few,TRBD2,CASSPYYLAGSFNEQFF,TGTGCCAGCAGCCCTTATTATCTAGCGGGGTCCTTTAATGAGCAGTTCTTC
TRBJ1-2,TRBV25-1,.,.,CASSEGPRGLGYTF,TGTGCCAGCAGTGAAGGCCCGCGGGGTTTGGGCTACACCTTC
TRBJ2-6,TRBV7-9,many,TRBD2,CASSGLAGDHVLTF,TGTGCCAGCAGTGGACTAGCGGGAGACCATGTCCTGACTTTC
TRBJ2-2,TRBV12-5,.,.,CASGLVPTGELFF,TGTGCTAGTGGTTTGGTACCTACCGGGGAGCTGTTTTTT
TRBJ2-4,TRBV20-1,many,TRBD2,CSARDSGGQNKIQYF,TGCAGTGCTAGAGATAGCGGGGGGCAAAACAAGATTCAGTACTTC
TRBJ1-4,TRBV6-6,.,.,CASSYSSQVNEKLFF,TGTGCCAGCAGTTACTCGAGCCAGGTTAATGAAAAACTGTTTTTT
TRBJ2-7,TRBV6-1,many,.,CASGLGRRDEQYF,TGTGCCAGCGGTTTGGGGAGAAGGGACGAGCAGTACTTC
TRBJ2-5,TRBV6-5,.,TRBD2,CASRHQTSVQETQYF,TGTGCCAGCAGGCACCAGACTAGCGTCCAAGAGACCCAGTACTTC
TRBJ2-1,TRBV7-2,few,.,CASSPGAGLDYEQFF,TGTGCCAGCAGCCCGGGGGCGGGCTTAGACTATGAGCAGTTCTTC
TRBJ1-5,TRBV20-1,many,.,CSAKPTINQPQHF,TGCAGTGCCAAACCTACCATTAATCAGCCCCAGCATTTT
TRBJ2-1,TRBV20-1,.,.,CSAGRGGNEQFF,TGCAGTGCTGGGAGGGGGGGCAATGAGCAGTTCTTC
TRBJ1-2,TRBV7-9,few,TRBD1,CASSSMDRGYGYTF,TGTGCCAGCAGCTCCATGGACAGGGGTTATGGCTACACCTTC
TRBJ2-3,TRBV6-5,few,.,CASSARSTDMQYF,TGTGCCAGCAGTGCGAGGAGCACAGATATGCAGTATTTT
TRBJ2-1,TRBV4-3,few,.,CASSQEGGPKYNEQFF,TGCGCCAGCAGCCAAGAGGGCGGGCCTAAATACAATGAGCAGTTCTTC
TRBJ2-3,TRBV6-1,few,.,CASSEMFADTQYF,TGTGCCAGCAGTGAAATGTTCGCAGATACGCAGTATTTT
TRBJ2-5,TRBV4-3,.,.,CASSQDSAETQYF,TGCGCCAGCAGCCAAGACAGCGCAGAGACCCAGTACTTC
TRBJ2-5,TRBV12-3/TRBV12-4,few,TRBD2,CASTLGSGRDETQYF,TGTGCCAGCACCCTCGGTAGTGGGAGGGATGAGACCCAGTACTTC
TRBJ1-6,TRBV15,.,.,CATSREVAGNSPLHF,TGTGCCACCAGCAGAGAAGTAGCGGGGAATTCACCCCTCCACTTT
TRBJ1-1,TRBV7-2,.,TRBD1,CASSRFLAGGRYAEAFF,TGTGCCAGCAGCCGGTTCTTGGCAGGGGGCCGATACGCTGAAGCTTTCTTT
TRBJ1-2,TRBV25-1,few,.,CASSGRGANRGYTF,TGTGCCAGCAGTGGAAGGGGGGCCAACAGGGGCTACACCTTC